A selection of T cell receptor beta chains follows, all from one sample in a study of OX40 agonist ivuxolimab in advanced cancers. Libraries were prepared by immunoSEQ multiplex PCR; TCRdb keeps only in-frame clonotypes and omits some of them. The sample has some 15,000 clones, more than 80% seen once. The sequences come from CD4+ or CD8+ T cells sorted from blood, collected in a trial of the OX40 agonist ivuxolimab. The receptors were gathered from an adult with an advanced solid tumor such as melanoma, head and neck, liver or kidney cancer. CDR3s include the opening cysteine and the closing phenylalanine or tryptophan. The order of the fields is V gene, clone size, D gene, J gene, CDR3 protein, CDR3 DNA. The D gene is left open where the match is weak. Size values are once, few and many counts, or a class for expanded clones, and some rows have none.

TRBV5-6	.	.	TRBJ2-7	CASSPQISYEQYF	TGTGCCAGCAGCCCGCAGATCTCCTACGAGCAGTACTTC
TRBV9	.	.	TRBJ1-2	CASGPEANYGYTF	TGTGCCAGCGGGCCCGAAGCTAACTATGGCTACACCTTC
TRBV29-1	.	.	TRBJ2-7	CSVLGGRVPYEQYF	TGCAGCGTACTGGGGGGACGGGTCCCCTACGAGCAGTACTTC
TRBV7-9	.	TRBD2	TRBJ2-1	CASSPSGSPYNEQFF	TGTGCCAGCAGCCCGAGCGGGAGCCCCTACAATGAGCAGTTCTTC
TRBV5-6	.	.	TRBJ2-2	CASSLEPGDDTGELFF	TGTGCCAGCAGCTTGGAGCCAGGGGATGACACCGGGGAGCTGTTTTTT
TRBV7-8	.	TRBD1	TRBJ2-5	CASSTVEGTGGAETQYF	TGTGCCAGCAGCACCGTGGAAGGGACAGGGGGCGCGGAGACCCAGTACTTC
TRBV15	.	.	TRBJ2-7	CATSRVDYEQYF	TGTGCCACCAGCAGAGTGGATTACGAGCAGTACTTC
TRBV6-4	.	.	TRBJ2-6	CASSDSEQGGANVLTF	TGTGCCAGCAGTGACTCTGAGCAGGGGGGGGCCAACGTCCTGACTTTC
TRBV19	.	TRBD1	TRBJ2-1	CASKGTGGFDEQFF	TGTGCCAGTAAGGGTACAGGGGGCTTTGATGAGCAGTTCTTC
TRBV19	.	.	TRBJ2-1	CASSIVGILYEQFF	TGTGCCAGTAGTATAGTCGGGATATTATATGAGCAGTTCTTC
TRBV10-1	.	TRBD1	TRBJ1-1	CATSPTGTGFAEAFF	TGCGCCACTTCCCCGACCGGGACAGGGTTCGCTGAAGCTTTCTTT
TRBV5-6	.	.	TRBJ2-7	CASSSQGLSYEQYF	TGTGCCAGCAGCTCCCAGGGCCTCTCCTACGAGCAGTACTTC
TRBV7-8	.	TRBD2	TRBJ2-7	CASTPGGWRSSYEQYF	TGTGCCAGCACCCCGGGGGGGTGGCGGAGCTCCTACGAGCAGTACTTC
TRBV5-1	.	.	TRBJ2-1	CASSLGVNEQFF	TGCGCCAGCAGCTTGGGGGTAAATGAGCAGTTCTTC
TRBV9	.	TRBD2	TRBJ2-1	CASSETARESYNEQFF	TGTGCCAGCAGCGAGACGGCGCGGGAGTCCTACAATGAGCAGTTCTTC
TRBV27	.	TRBD2	TRBJ2-1	CASGLAASYNEQFF	TGTGCCAGCGGACTAGCGGCCTCCTACAATGAGCAGTTCTTC
TRBV19	.	TRBD1	TRBJ1-1	CASSLPGTATEAFF	TGTGCCAGTAGCCTCCCCGGGACAGCCACTGAAGCTTTCTTT
TRBV15	.	TRBD2	TRBJ2-3	CAVRASGSTDTQYF	TGTGCCGTCCGGGCTAGCGGGAGTACAGATACGCAGTATTTT
TRBV4-1	.	TRBD2	TRBJ2-7	CASSQGTSGVSYEQYF	TGCGCCAGCAGCCAGGGGACTAGCGGGGTTTCCTACGAGCAGTACTTC
TRBV4-1	few	TRBD1	TRBJ1-1	CASSPGQANTEAFF	TGCGCCAGCAGCCCAGGACAGGCAAACACTGAAGCTTTCTTT
TRBV9	.	.	TRBJ2-1	CASSEGPPGDEQFF	TGTGCCAGCAGCGAGGGACCTCCGGGAGATGAGCAGTTCTTC
TRBV6-4	.	.	TRBJ2-3	CASSDENGPADTQYF	TGTGCCAGCAGTGACGAGAATGGCCCCGCAGATACGCAGTATTTT
TRBV15	.	.	TRBJ1-2	CATSSDTAPNYGYTF	TGTGCCACCAGCAGTGATACCGCCCCCAACTATGGCTACACCTTC
TRBV7-9	few	TRBD1	TRBJ2-7	CASSSHRDRDAYEQYF	TGTGCCAGCAGCTCCCACCGGGACAGGGACGCCTACGAGCAGTACTTC
TRBV19	.	.	TRBJ2-3	CASSIGGTSTDTQYF	TGTGCCAGTAGTATAGGAGGGACTAGCACAGATACGCAGTATTTT
TRBV7-6	once	TRBD2	TRBJ2-7	CASRLAGEHEQYF	TGTGCCAGCCGGCTAGCGGGAGAGCATGAGCAGTACTTC
TRBV9	.	.	TRBJ2-1	CASSVLAGDETYNEQFF	TGTGCCAGCAGCGTCTTGGCCGGGGACGAGACCTACAATGAGCAGTTCTTC